This TCR beta chain was captured in a study of blood T cell repertoires in COVID-19. Unmatched junction bases numbered 13, after V lost 1 base and J lost 9 bases. The CDR3 consists of 16 residues. The germline V gene has CDR1 MNHEY and CDR2 SVGAGI. In the original processing: Nucleated cell number was recorded as an estimate derived from reference gene primer amplification. Profiling relied on immunoSEQ multiplex PCR, and the TCRdb table lists in-frame clones only, not all of them. V and J calls and clone size are given by that table; D and trimming were obtained from the DNA. This sample has over 95,000 clones, with 84% found just once.

The source is a woman aged 40 to 55 with acute or convalescent COVID-19. This rearrangement joins TRBV6-5 to TRBJ1-2, with 8 bases that match TRBD1. Sample: peripheral blood. The CDR3 DNA is TGTGCCAGCAGTTACTACTCAAGATCGGACAGGGCGCGCTACACCTTC. Translation: CASSYYSRSDRARYTF.